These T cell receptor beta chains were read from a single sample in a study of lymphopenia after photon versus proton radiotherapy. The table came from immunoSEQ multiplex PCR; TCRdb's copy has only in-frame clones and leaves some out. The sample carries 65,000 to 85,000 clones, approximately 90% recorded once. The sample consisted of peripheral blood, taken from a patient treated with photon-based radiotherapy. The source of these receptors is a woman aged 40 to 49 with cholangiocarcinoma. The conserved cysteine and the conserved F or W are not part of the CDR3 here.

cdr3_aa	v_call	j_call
ASSPRDSAIYGYT	TRBV27	TRBJ1-2
ASSPYGSGFPRGAF	TRBV2	TRBJ1-1
ASSGRTSGTVGNEQF	TRBV5-4	TRBJ2-1
ASRSLQGNTEAF	TRBV6-5	TRBJ1-1
ASRRGRQERPSTDTQY	TRBV5-4	TRBJ2-3
ASSATTGVNTEAF	TRBV5-6	TRBJ1-1
ASSRTPATNEKLF	TRBV6-1	TRBJ1-4
ASTSGTGNTEAF	TRBV5-1	TRBJ1-1
ASSPGNHYEQY	TRBV28	TRBJ2-7
ASSQDERHMNTEAF	TRBV4-2	TRBJ1-1
ASSEHLYEQY	TRBV2	TRBJ2-7
ATSRWDGAYEQY	TRBV15	TRBJ2-7
ASSQESGSGTSYNEQF	TRBV4-2	TRBJ2-1
ASSAYTSVGETQY	TRBV5-8	TRBJ2-5
ASSKRGRTDTQY	TRBV11-3	TRBJ2-3
ASSGTGGPLQPQH	TRBV2	TRBJ1-5
ASIPTGGRWNTEAF	TRBV28	TRBJ1-1
ASSSMGLNQPQH	TRBV5-4	TRBJ1-5
AWSAGNTIY	TRBV30	TRBJ1-3
ASISNGGTGGYEQY	TRBV28	TRBJ2-7
SVEGGANTEAF	TRBV29-1	TRBJ1-1
ASSSQSYGYT	TRBV7-2	TRBJ1-2
ASSQDHWTSGGSSYNEQF	TRBV4-1	TRBJ2-1
ASSSPTGMNTEAF	TRBV11-2	TRBJ1-1
ASSISIGEQGFGTEAF	TRBV19	TRBJ1-1
ASSHITADTQY	TRBV5-4	TRBJ2-3
ASSHPEAGVPYEQY	TRBV4-2	TRBJ2-7
ASSLAISGNNEQF	TRBV7-8	TRBJ2-1
ASSDSGTGGAYYGYT	TRBV6-1	TRBJ1-2
ATSRDTGRNEKLF	TRBV15	TRBJ1-4
ASSLAGKGDNSPLH	TRBV5-4	TRBJ1-6
ASSSSGGSSYEQY	TRBV18	TRBJ2-7
ASSKTGSNEQF	TRBV6-6	TRBJ2-1
ASRNRDREQYEQY	TRBV6-1	TRBJ2-7
ASRPSTGYGYT	TRBV7-9	TRBJ1-2
ASSDLEAYGYT	TRBV6-1	TRBJ1-2
ASSPGLAGNTGELF	TRBV4-3	TRBJ2-2
ASSLNWGGGGYT	TRBV27	TRBJ1-2
AISESRGGLQYNEQF	TRBV10-3	TRBJ2-1
ASSEGRGGTAKNIQY	TRBV6-1	TRBJ2-4